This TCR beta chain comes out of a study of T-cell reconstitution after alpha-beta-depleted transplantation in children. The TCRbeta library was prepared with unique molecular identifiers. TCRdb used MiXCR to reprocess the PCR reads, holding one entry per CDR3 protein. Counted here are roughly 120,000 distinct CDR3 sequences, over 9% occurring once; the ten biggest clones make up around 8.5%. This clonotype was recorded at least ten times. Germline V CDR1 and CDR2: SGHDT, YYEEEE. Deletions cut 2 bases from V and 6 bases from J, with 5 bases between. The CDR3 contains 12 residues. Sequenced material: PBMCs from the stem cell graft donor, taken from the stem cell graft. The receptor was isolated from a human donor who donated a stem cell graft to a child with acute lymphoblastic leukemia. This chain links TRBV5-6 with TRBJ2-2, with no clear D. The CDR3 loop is CASSFGSGELFF. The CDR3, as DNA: TGTGCCAGCAGCTTTGGTTCCGGGGAGCTGTTTTTT.